This T cell receptor (beta chain) is from a study of blood T cell repertoires in COVID-19. Measured with immunoSEQ multiplex PCR; TCRdb has only the in-frame clones, and not every one. This table holds approximately 170,000 clones, 84% found once. V was shortened by 2 bases and J by 7 bases, with 12 bases between the two germline ends. The CDR3 length is 15 residues. Looked up from germline, CDR1 is SGHTA and CDR2 is FQGTGA. What was sequenced was PBMCs or T cells enriched from blood (not recorded which). The chain carries TRBV7-3 and TRBJ1-6; D unclear. The sequence came from a woman aged 45-60 years who had recovered from COVID-19. CDR3 region: CASSLLGAGNSPLHF. For the CDR3, the DNA is TGTGCCAGCAGCTTACTTGGAGCGGGGAATTCACCCCTCCACTTT.